This T cell receptor (beta chain) was observed in a study of T cell responses to AZD1222 COVID-19 vaccine. Here immunoSEQ multiplex PCR was the method, and the copy in TCRdb shows in-frame clones only, minus some. The sample shows around 110,000 clones, about 90% of them seen only once. The study's findings and limits: Nearly half of spike-specific TCRs reportedly target variant regions that are unmutated in the B.1.351 and B.1.1.7 variants.

V shed 5 bases and J 1 base; nucleotides not matched to a gene: 8. The germline V gene has CDR1 SGHTS and CDR2 YDEGEE. This CDR3 spans 15 amino acids. As to this clone: Its target is unknown.

This TCR was sampled from an adult in good health. The chain recombines TRBV5-8 with TRBJ1-1, with 7 bases matching TRBD1. Specimen: peripheral blood, collected on day 0 of AZD1222 vaccination. As DNA, the CDR3 is TGTGCCAGCAGACGACAGGGTGGAGAGAACACTGAAGCTTTCTTT. It encodes CASRRQGGENTEAFF.